One and the same sample provided the 26 T cell receptor beta chains below, sequenced in a study of post-analysis software for immune sequencing data. General study points: Four or five TRBV segments occurring more often in patients than controls included TRBV5-6, TRBV5-1 and TRBV20-1.

No antigen has been assigned to these receptors. TCR beta libraries were prepared from cDNA with unique molecular identifiers. Via MiXCR, TCRdb re-called the PCR reads, giving one row per CDR3 protein. The sample lists approximately 660,000 distinct CDR3 sequences; roughly three fifths were seen once. The sample was blood. The receptor source for this set is a girl aged 2-9 years with multiple sclerosis.

The chain carries TRBV28 and TRBJ2-4; no definite D call. The DNA end is a closer match to TRBJ2-7, so the J assignment may be wrong. This CDR3 has 12 amino acids. Germline-derived CDR1 and CDR2 are MDHEN and SYDVKM. Here the CDR3 DNA reads TGTGCCAGCAGTTTTCACATCTACGAGCAGTACTTC. This encodes CASSFHIYEQYF.

The chain employs TRBV10-3 and TRBJ2-1; 11 nucleotides match TRBD2. The CDR3 has 17 amino acids. After removal of 3 bases from V and 0 bases from J, the junction contained 4 bases not matched to a gene. Germline V lookup: CDR1 ENHRY, CDR2 SYGVKD. Here the CDR3 DNA reads TGTGCCATCAGTGAAATAGCGGGAGGGCCCTCCTACAATGAGCAGTTCTTC. Amino acids: CAISEIAGGPSYNEQFF.

This clonotype was found once. V is TRBV12-3 or TRBV12-4 and J is TRBJ2-5; 7 bases match TRBD1. This CDR3 is built from 15 residues. The J segment lost 6 bases and the V segment lost 5 bases, leaving 12 bases of the junction unmatched. The CDR3 reads CASSQQTGSLKTQYF. Written as DNA, the CDR3 is TGTGCCAGCAGTCAGCAGACAGGGAGTCTGAAGACCCAGTACTTC.

The chain links TRBV9 to TRBJ2-4, with D possibly being TRBD2 (5 bases). The CDR3 spans 15 residues. Germline-derived CDR1 and CDR2 are SGDLS and YYNGEE. Trimming took off 1 base at V and 4 bases at J, with 12 bases between the two ends. The CDR3 is CASSVSAGEKNIQYF. CDR3 nucleotide sequence: TGTGCCAGCAGCGTATCGGCGGGCGAGAAAAACATTCAGTACTTC.

V usage is TRBV14 and J usage is TRBJ2-1; the D gene is possibly TRBD2 (6 bases). V was shortened by 0 bases and J by 3 bases, with 21 bases between the two germline ends. There are 19 residues in the CDR3. The germline V gene has CDR1 SGHDN and CDR2 FVKESK. As DNA, the CDR3 is TGTGCCAGCAGCCAAGAAGGCGGGACCATTAAGGGCGGCTACAATGAGCAGTTCTTC. It codes for CASSQEGGTIKGGYNEQFF.

This sequence joins TRBV14 and TRBJ2-5; the match to TRBD1 covers 8 bases. The CDR3 loop spans 13 amino acids. Germline V lookup: CDR1 SGHDN, CDR2 FVKESK. V trimming: 3 bases; J trimming: 11 bases; junction bases outside the gene matches: 8. As DNA, the CDR3 is TGTGCCAGCAGCCAGACAGGGGTCTGGGAGCAGTACTTC. Translation gives CASSQTGVWEQYF.

This chain connects TRBV7-9 to TRBJ2-3; D remains ambiguous. Germline CDR1 SEHNR, CDR2 FQNEAQ (reference sequence). This CDR3 has 18 amino acids. Trimming shortened V by 4 bases and J by 2 bases, and 22 bases separated the two germline ends. The CDR3, as DNA: TGTGCCAGCAGCTCTTATGGCCCCTCCGGGTCGCCCACAGATACGCAGTATTTT. Protein sequence: CASSSYGPSGSPTDTQYF.

The rearrangement links TRBV7-9 to TRBJ2-6; 9 bases agree with TRBD1. With 5 bases clipped from V and 0 bases from J, the junction kept 8 bases outside the gene matches. This CDR3 region has 18 residues. Germline assignment: CDR1 SEHNR and CDR2 FQNEAQ (reference sequence). CDR3 amino acids: CASSAPGQGSSGANVLTF. The CDR3 coding sequence is TGTGCCAGCAGCGCCCCGGGACAGGGCTCCTCTGGGGCCAACGTCCTGACTTTC.

The V call is TRBV13, the J call TRBJ2-5; D might be TRBD2 (5 bases). Trimming shortened V by 0 bases and J by 11 bases, and 10 bases separated the two germline ends. This CDR3 is 12 amino acids long. Germline V CDR1 and CDR2: PRHDT, FYEKMQ (reference sequence). The DNA of the CDR3 is TGTGCCAGCAGCTTAGGGATGCGCGGGCAGTACTTC. It translates to CASSLGMRGQYF.

In its sample, this clonotype was seen many times. The chain uses TRBV29-1 and TRBJ2-3; D is undetermined. The germline V and J ends were trimmed by 4 bases and 1 base, with 6 bases remaining between them. Germline V gene lookup returns CDR1 SQVTM and CDR2 ANQGSEA. The CDR3 runs 12 residues. The CDR3 region has the DNA TGCAGCGTTGCGGGTGGCACAGATACGCAGTATTTT. It specifies CSVAGGTDTQYF.

This chain connects TRBV5-1 to TRBJ2-7, with D tentatively TRBD1 or TRBD2 (5 bases each). This CDR3 has 13 residues. Germline CDR1 reads SGHRS; CDR2 reads YFSETQ. With 7 bases removed from V and 0 bases from J, the gap between germline ends came to 11 bases. The CDR3 region has the DNA TGCGCCAGCTGTCCGGGGACCTCCTACGAGCAGTACTTC. Its translation is CASCPGTSYEQYF.

The chain employs TRBV14 and TRBJ1-4; maybe TRBD1 (6 bases). Trimming took off 4 bases at V and 4 bases at J, with 13 bases between the two ends. CDR3 length: 15 residues. Germline V gene lookup returns CDR1 SGHDN and CDR2 FVKESK. The CDR3 reads CASSPTGTFNEKLFF. In nucleotides, the CDR3 is TGTGCCAGCAGCCCGACAGGAACTTTTAATGAAAAACTGTTTTTT.

The V call is TRBV12-3 or TRBV12-4, the J call TRBJ2-1; D is ambiguous. Between the trimmed V and J ends, which lost 4 bases and 8 bases, there was a span of 15 bases. The CDR3 has 14 amino acids. CDR3 amino acids: CASSSLSVGDEQFF. CDR3 DNA sequence: TGTGCCAGCAGTTCGCTCTCTGTGGGTGATGAGCAGTTCTTC.

This clonotype is a singleton in its sample. The rearrangement joins TRBV3-1 to TRBJ2-1; D perhaps matches TRBD2 (6 bases). This CDR3 comprises 16 residues. Germline values: CDR1 LGHDT, CDR2 YNNKEL (reference sequence). V was shortened by 4 bases and J by 0 bases, with 13 bases between the two germline ends. The chain's CDR3 is CASSPPAGLSYNEQFF. The CDR3 DNA reads as TGTGCCAGCAGCCCCCCGGCGGGGCTCTCCTACAATGAGCAGTTCTTC.

V and J are TRBV7-2 and TRBJ2-7; maybe TRBD2 (5 bases). Germline CDR1 reads SGHTA; CDR2 reads FQGNSA. The length of the CDR3 is 13 residues. V lost 9 bases and J lost 0, with 12 bases in between. The CDR3 nucleotides read TGTGCCAGGAAGGACTTCAGCTCCTACGAGCAGTACTTC. Protein sequence: CARKDFSSYEQYF.

This clonotype has just a few counts. This chain joins TRBV7-2 and TRBJ2-7, with D perhaps TRBD1 (5 bases). The V gene's germline CDR1 is SGHTA and CDR2 FQGNSA. V lost 1 base to trimming and J lost 2 bases, with 9 bases between them. The CDR3 contains 14 residues. This CDR3 reads CASSLVQGTYEQYF. The CDR3 region has the DNA TGTGCCAGCAGCTTAGTCCAGGGAACCTACGAGCAGTACTTC.

The chain has TRBV4-1 and TRBJ2-7, with D perhaps given as TRBD1 or TRBD2 (5 bases each). CDR3 length equals 16 residues. The germline V gene encodes CDR1 MGHRA and CDR2 YSYEKL. V was pared by 4 bases and J by 0 bases, with 16 bases between. The CDR3 coding sequence is TGCGCCAGCAGCCCCCAGGCACCGGGGCCCTCCTACGAGCAGTACTTC. Translation: CASSPQAPGPSYEQYF.

The chain carries TRBV5-5 and TRBJ2-1, with TRBD1 identical over 7 bases. The CDR3 is 15 residues long. CDR1 SGHKS and CDR2 YYEKEE come from the germline V gene (reference sequence). V trimming: 4 bases; J trimming: 9 bases; junction bases outside the gene matches: 13. CDR3 nucleotide sequence: TGTGCCAGCAGCGATCGGGACAGTCAACGAAGTGAGCAGTTCTTC. This gives the protein CASSDRDSQRSEQFF.

This chain links TRBV7-9 with TRBJ1-4; D is perhaps TRBD1 (6 bases). The V gene lost 6 bases and the J gene lost 7 bases, with 18 bases spanning the gap. From germline, CDR1 is SEHNR and CDR2 FQNEAQ (reference sequence). The CDR3 runs to 15 residues. Written as DNA, the CDR3 is TGTGCCAGCAGTGACACCGGGACAATTGGTGAAAAACTGTTTTTT. Its protein is CASSDTGTIGEKLFF.

In its sample, this clonotype was seen a few times. The V and J genes are TRBV20-1 and TRBJ2-3, with 10 bases that match TRBD2. This CDR3 has 14 residues. Unmatched junction bases numbered 2, after V lost 0 bases and J lost 5 bases. Germline V gene lookup returns CDR1 DFQATT and CDR2 SNEGSKA (reference sequence). The CDR3 DNA follows: TGCAGTGCTAGAGATGGGACTAGCGAAGATACGCAGTATTTT. This encodes CSARDGTSEDTQYF.

This rearrangement joins TRBV5-1 to TRBJ2-3, with 7 bases aligning to TRBD2. CDR1 is SGHRS, CDR2 YFSETQ, per germline. The CDR3 spans 17 residues. Unmatched junction bases numbered 11, after V lost 0 bases and J lost 4 bases. The CDR3 bases are TGCGCCAGCAGCTTGGCCTGGGGGGGAATGGTCGCAGATACGCAGTATTTT. Amino acids: CASSLAWGGMVADTQYF.

Turning to this clonotype: The junction does not match germline at one end; this may be a read error. V and J are TRBV6-1 and TRBJ1-5, with 10 bases that match TRBD1. The CDR3 contains 15 residues. In germline, CDR1 is MNHNS, CDR2 SASEGT. CDR3 in DNA: TGCGCCAGCAGCGAGGGGACAGGGGGCAATCAGCCCCAGCATTTT. Translating it yields CASSEGTGGNQPQHF.

The chain combines TRBV28 with TRBJ2-7; D might be TRBD2 (6 bases). CDR1 MDHEN and CDR2 SYDVKM come from the germline V gene. The CDR3 consists of 13 residues. V lost 6 bases to trimming and J lost 2 bases, with 11 bases between them. The CDR3 region has the DNA TGTGCCAGCAGGCGGGATAGTCCCTACGAGCAGTACTTC. The encoded protein is CASRRDSPYEQYF.

This clonotype was counted a single time. This sequence joins TRBV10-3 and TRBJ1-2, with 8 bases matching TRBD1. This CDR3 is built from 16 residues. Trimming at V came to 9 bases and at J to 3 bases, leaving 15 bases not matched to a gene. Germline-derived CDR1 and CDR2 are ENHRY and SYGVKD. This CDR3 reads CAINRGTSPSHYGYTF. CDR3 in DNA: TGTGCCATAAACAGGGGGACCTCTCCTTCACACTATGGCTACACCTTC.

The gene calls are TRBV20-1 and TRBJ2-5; TRBD2 matches 9 bases. Germline CDR1 is DFQATT and CDR2 is SNEGSKA (reference sequence). The junction had 10 bases not matched to a gene; V was cut back by 3 bases and J by 5 bases. The CDR3 totals 15 residues. In DNA, the CDR3 is TGCAGTGCTAGCATCGGGACTAGCCTAGTGGAGACCCAGTACTTC. It is translated as CSASIGTSLVETQYF.

This chain joins TRBV5-5 and TRBJ2-7; 13 nucleotides match TRBD2. CDR3 size: 16 residues. CDR1 and CDR2 from the germline V gene are SGHKS and YYEKEE (reference sequence). The ends lost 4 bases at V and 3 bases at J; junction bases unmatched: 7. CDR3 sequence (DNA): TGTGCCAGCAGCAATCGACTAGCGGGGGGCGGCTACGAGCAGTACTTC. Translated, it gives CASSNRLAGGGYEQYF.